These 3 T cell receptor beta chains originate from one sample sequenced in a study of OX40 agonist ivuxolimab in advanced cancers. Repertoires were generated with immunoSEQ multiplex PCR, while TCRdb's copy carries only in-frame clones and drops some. The table shows about 62,000 clones, with about 88% occurring only once. The material sequenced was CD4+ or CD8+ T cells sorted from blood, taken in a trial of the OX40 agonist ivuxolimab. The receptor source for this set is an adult with an advanced solid tumor such as melanoma, head and neck, liver or kidney cancer.

This clone was detected only once. The chain uses TRBV28 and TRBJ2-3; tentatively, D is TRBD2 (5 bases). V was cut by 6 bases and J by 7 bases, with 14 bases left in between. The CDR3 is made up of 13 amino acids. The V gene's germline CDR1 is MDHEN and CDR2 SYDVKM. The CDR3 bases are TGTGCCAGCAGCCCCAGTGGGGAGAATACGCAGTATTTT. Its protein product is CASSPSGENTQYF.

As for this clone: One end of the junction does not line up with germline, which may come from a read error. V and J are TRBV5-3 and TRBJ1-1; D gene unclear. TRBV5-3 is sorted into the ORF group, with uncertain function. This CDR3 is built from 13 residues. The CDR3 reads CASSFRLNTEAFF. The CDR3 DNA is TGTGCCAGCAGCTTTCGGTTGAACACTGAAGCTTTCTTT.

CDR3 sequence (DNA): TGTGCCAGCAGCTTGGGGACAGATAGCAATCAGCCCCAGCATTTT. As protein: CASSLGTDSNQPQHF. The chain uses TRBV7-9 and TRBJ1-5, with 7 nucleotides matching TRBD1. Germline V lookup: CDR1 SEHNR, CDR2 FQNEAQ (reference sequence). The length of the CDR3 is 15 residues. Losses at the gene ends were 3 bases for V and 0 bases for J; bases not matched to a gene: 2.